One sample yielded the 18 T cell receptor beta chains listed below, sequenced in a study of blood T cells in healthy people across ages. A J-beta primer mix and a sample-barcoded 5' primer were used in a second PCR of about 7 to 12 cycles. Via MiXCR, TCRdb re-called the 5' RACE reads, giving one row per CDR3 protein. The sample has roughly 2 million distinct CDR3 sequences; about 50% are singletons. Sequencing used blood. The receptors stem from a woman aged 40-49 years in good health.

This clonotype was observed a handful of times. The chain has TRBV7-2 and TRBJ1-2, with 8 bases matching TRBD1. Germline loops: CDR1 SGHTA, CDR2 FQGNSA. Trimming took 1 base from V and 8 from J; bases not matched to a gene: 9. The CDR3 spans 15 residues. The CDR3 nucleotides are TGTGCCAGCAGCTTAGAGGTCAGGGGGCAAGAAGGCTACACCTTC. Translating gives CASSLEVRGQEGYTF.

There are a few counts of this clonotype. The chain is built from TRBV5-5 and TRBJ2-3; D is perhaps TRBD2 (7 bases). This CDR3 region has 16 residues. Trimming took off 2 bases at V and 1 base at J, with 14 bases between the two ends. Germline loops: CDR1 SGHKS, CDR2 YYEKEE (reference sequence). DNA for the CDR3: TGTGCCAGCAGCTTACAACAGGGAGGGGGCACAGATACGCAGTATTTT. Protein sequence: CASSLQQGGGTDTQYF.

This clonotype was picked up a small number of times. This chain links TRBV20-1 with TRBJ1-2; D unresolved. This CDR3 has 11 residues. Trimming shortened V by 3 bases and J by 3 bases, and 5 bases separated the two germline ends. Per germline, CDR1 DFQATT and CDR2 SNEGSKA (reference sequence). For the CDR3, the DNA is TGCAGTGCTAGCACCTACTATGGCTACACCTTC. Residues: CSASTYYGYTF.

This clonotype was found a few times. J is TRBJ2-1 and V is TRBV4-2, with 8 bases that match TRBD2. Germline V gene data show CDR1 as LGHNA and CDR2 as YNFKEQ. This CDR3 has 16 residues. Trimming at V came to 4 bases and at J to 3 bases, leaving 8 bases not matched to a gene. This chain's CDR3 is CASSLGGGLDYNEQFF. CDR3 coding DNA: TGTGCCAGCAGCCTCGGCGGGGGGCTCGACTACAATGAGCAGTTCTTC.

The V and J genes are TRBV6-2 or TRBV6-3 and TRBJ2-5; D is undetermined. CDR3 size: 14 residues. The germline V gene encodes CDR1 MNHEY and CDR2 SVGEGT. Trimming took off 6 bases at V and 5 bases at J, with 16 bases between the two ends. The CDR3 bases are TGTGCCAGCAGGCGCGTAGGACCGCGGGAGACCCAGTACTTC. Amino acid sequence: CASRRVGPRETQYF.

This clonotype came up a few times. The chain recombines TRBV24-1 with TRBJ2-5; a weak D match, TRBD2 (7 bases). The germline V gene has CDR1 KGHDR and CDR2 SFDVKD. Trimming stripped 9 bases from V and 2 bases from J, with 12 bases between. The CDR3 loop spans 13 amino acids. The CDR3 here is CATRGGTQETQYF. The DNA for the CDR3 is TGTGCCACCCGCGGGGGCACACAAGAGACCCAGTACTTC.

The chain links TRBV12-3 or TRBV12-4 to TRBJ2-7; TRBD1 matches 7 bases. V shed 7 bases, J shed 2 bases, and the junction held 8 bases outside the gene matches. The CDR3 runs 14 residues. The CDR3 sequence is CASTPTGKPYEQYF. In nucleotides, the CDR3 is TGTGCCAGCACTCCGACAGGGAAACCCTACGAGCAGTACTTC.

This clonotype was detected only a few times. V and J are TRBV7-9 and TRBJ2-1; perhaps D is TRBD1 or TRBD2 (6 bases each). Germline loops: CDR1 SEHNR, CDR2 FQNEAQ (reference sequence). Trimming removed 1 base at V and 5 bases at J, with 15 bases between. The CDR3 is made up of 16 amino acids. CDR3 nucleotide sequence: TGTGCCAGCAGCTTAGATCCGGGGGCCCAGAACAATGAGCAGTTCTTC. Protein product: CASSLDPGAQNNEQFF.

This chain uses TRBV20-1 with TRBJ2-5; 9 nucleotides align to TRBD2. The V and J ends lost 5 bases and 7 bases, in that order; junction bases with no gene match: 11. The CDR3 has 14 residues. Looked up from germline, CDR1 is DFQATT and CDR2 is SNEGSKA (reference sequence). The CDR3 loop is CSAFGTSPWGTQYF. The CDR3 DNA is TGCAGTGCTTTTGGGACTAGCCCTTGGGGGACCCAGTACTTC.

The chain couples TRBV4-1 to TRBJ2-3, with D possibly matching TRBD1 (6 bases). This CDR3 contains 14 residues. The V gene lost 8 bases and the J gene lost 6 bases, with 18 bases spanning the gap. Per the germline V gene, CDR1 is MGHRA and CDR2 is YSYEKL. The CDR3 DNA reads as TGCGCCAGCCAACCGGGACATACATTGGATACGCAGTATTTT. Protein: CASQPGHTLDTQYF.

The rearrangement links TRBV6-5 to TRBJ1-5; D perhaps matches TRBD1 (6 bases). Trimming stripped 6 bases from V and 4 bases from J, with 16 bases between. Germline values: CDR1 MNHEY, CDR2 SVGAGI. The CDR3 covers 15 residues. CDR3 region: CASRPTGVENQPQHF. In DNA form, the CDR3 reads TGTGCCAGCAGGCCGACAGGTGTCGAAAATCAGCCCCAGCATTTT.

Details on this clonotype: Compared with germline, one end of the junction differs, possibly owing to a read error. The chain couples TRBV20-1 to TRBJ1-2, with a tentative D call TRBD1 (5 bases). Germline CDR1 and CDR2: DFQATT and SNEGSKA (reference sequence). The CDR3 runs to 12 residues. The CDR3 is CSAPVRGGGCTF. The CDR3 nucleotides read TGCAGTGCTCCTGTACGGGGGGGTGGCTGCACCTTC.

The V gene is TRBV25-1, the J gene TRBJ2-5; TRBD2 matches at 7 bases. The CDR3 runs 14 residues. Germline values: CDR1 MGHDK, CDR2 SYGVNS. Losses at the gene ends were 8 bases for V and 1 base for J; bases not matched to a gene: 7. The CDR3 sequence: CASARTSPQETQYF. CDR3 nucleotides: TGTGCCAGCGCCAGGACTAGTCCCCAAGAGACCCAGTACTTC.

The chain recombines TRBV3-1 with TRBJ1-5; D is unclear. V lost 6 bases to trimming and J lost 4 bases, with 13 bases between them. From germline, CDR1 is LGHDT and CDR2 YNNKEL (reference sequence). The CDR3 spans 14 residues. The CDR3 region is CASSTTRGNQPQHF. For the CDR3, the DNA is TGTGCCAGCAGTACGACTCGAGGAAATCAGCCCCAGCATTTT.

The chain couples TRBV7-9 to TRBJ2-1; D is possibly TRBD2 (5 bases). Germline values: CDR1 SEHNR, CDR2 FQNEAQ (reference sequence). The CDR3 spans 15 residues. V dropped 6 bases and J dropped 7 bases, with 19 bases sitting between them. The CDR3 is CASRAGRTSRNEQFF. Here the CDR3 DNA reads TGTGCCAGCAGGGCAGGCAGGACTTCTAGAAATGAGCAGTTCTTC.

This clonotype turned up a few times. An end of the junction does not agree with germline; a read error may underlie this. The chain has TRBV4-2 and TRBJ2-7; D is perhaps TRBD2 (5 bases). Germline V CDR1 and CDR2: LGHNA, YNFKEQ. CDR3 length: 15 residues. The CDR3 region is CASSQEGLGFVEQYF. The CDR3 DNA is TGTGCCAGTAGCCAAGAGGGATTAGGGTTTGTAGAGCAGTACTTC.

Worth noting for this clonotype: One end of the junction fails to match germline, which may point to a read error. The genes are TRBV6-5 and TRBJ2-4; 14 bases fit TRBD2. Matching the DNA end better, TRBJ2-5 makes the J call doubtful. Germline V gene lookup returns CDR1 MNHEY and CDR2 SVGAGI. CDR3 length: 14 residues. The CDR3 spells CAGSKTSGGATQYF. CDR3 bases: TGTGCCGGCAGTAAGACTAGCGGGGGGGCGACCCAGTACTTC.

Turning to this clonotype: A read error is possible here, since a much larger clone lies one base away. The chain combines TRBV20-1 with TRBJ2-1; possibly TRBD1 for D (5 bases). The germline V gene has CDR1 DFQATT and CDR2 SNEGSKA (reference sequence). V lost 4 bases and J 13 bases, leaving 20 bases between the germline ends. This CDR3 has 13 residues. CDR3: CSAILRVQETQFF. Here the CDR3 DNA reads TGCAGTGCTATCCTCAGGGTTCAAGAGACCCAGTTCTTC.